One sample yielded the 5 T cell receptor beta chains listed below, sequenced in a study of T cell clonotyping in hematopoietic cell transplantation. Repertoires were generated with immunoSEQ multiplex PCR, while TCRdb's copy carries only in-frame clones and drops some. The repertoire has approximately 5,000 clones, around 96% of them found once; the top ten carry approximately 2.6%. The input for sequencing was PBMCs, taken 100 days after allogeneic stem cell transplant. The receptors come from a male patient aged 35 to 55 who had an allogeneic stem cell transplant from a related donor, so the T cells may come from the graft donor. Some clones in this sample may be carry-over from other donors' samples.

This chain's CDR3 is CASSKGRDRETQYF. For the CDR3, the DNA is TGTGCCAGCAGCAAGGGACGCGATAGGGAGACCCAGTACTTC. The chain combines TRBV14 with TRBJ2-5, with D perhaps given as TRBD1 or TRBD2 (5 bases each). Trimming took 5 bases from V and 5 from J, leaving 15 bases between them. This CDR3 comprises 14 residues. Germline values: CDR1 SGHDN, CDR2 FVKESK.

The gene calls are TRBV10-3 and TRBJ1-4, with a possible D match to TRBD1 (5 bases). Trimming took 4 bases from V and 8 from J, leaving 11 bases between them. Looked up from germline, CDR1 is ENHRY and CDR2 is SYGVKD. The CDR3 has 13 residues. The chain's CDR3 is CAISGMGEEKLFF. The CDR3 bases are TGTGCCATCAGTGGCATGGGGGAGGAAAAACTGTTTTTT.

The chain combines TRBV5-4 with TRBJ2-7; no reliable D call. Trimming removed 4 bases from V and 0 bases from J, with 11 bases in between. This CDR3 spans 14 amino acids. From germline, CDR1 is SGHNT and CDR2 YYREEE (reference sequence). CDR3 coding DNA: TGTGCCAGCAGCCCGACCCCCAGCTCCTACGAGCAGTACTTC. Its translation is CASSPTPSSYEQYF.

The V and J genes are TRBV7-8 and TRBJ2-2; D is uncertain. Trimming pared 1 base from V and 0 bases from J, leaving 9 bases between. This CDR3 spans 16 amino acids. Germline V gene sequence: CDR1 SGHVS, CDR2 FQNEAQ. This CDR3 is CASSLVGGTNTGELFF. The CDR3 DNA follows: TGTGCCAGCAGCTTAGTAGGCGGTACGAACACCGGGGAGCTGTTTTTT.

The chain links TRBV14 to TRBJ2-7, with D unclear. Germline assignment: CDR1 SGHDN and CDR2 FVKESK. The CDR3 totals 13 residues. The germline V and J ends were trimmed by 4 bases and 7 bases, with 14 bases remaining between them. In DNA, the CDR3 is TGTGCCAGCAGCCCCCTACAAGGTTGGGAGCAGTACTTC. It codes for CASSPLQGWEQYF.